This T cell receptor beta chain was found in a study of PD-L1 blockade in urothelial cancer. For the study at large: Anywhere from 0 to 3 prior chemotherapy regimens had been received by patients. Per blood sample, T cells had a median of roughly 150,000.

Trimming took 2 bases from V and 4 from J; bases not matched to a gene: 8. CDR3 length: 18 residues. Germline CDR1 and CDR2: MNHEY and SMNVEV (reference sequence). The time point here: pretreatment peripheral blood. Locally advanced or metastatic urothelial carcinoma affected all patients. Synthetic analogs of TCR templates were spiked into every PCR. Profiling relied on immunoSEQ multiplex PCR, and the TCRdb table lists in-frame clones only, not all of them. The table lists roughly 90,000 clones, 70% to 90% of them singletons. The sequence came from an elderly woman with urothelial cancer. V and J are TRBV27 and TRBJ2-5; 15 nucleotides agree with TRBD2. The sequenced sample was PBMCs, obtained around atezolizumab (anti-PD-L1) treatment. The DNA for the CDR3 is TGTGCCAGCAGTTTAAGGACTAGCGGGAGGGCCAGTGGAGAGACCCAGTACTTC. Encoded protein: CASSLRTSGRASGETQYF.